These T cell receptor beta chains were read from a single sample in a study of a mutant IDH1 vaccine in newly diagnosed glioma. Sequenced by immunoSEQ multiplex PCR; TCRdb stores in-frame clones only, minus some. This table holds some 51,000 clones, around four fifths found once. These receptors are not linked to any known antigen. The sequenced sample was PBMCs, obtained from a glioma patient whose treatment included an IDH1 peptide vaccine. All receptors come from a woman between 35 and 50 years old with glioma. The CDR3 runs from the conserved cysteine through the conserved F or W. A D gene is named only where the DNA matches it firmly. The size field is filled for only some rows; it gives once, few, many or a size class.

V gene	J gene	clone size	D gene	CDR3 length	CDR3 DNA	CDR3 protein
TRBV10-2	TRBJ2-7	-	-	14	TGCGCCAGCAGTCACGCGGGGGCCTCCTACGAGCAGTACTTC	CASSHAGASYEQYF
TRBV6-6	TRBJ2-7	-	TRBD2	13	TGTGCCAGTGTGCCGGGGGGAACCTACGAGCAGTACTTC	CASVPGGTYEQYF
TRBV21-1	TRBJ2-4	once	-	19	TGTGCCAGCAGCAAAGAGGCAGCCTGCCAGACGCTAGCCAAAAACATTCAGTACTTC	CASSKEAACQTLAKNIQYF
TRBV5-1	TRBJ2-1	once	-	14	TGCGCCAGCAGCTTGGTTACAGGTGATATTGAGCAGTTCTTC	CASSLVTGDIEQFF
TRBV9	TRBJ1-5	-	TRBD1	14	TGTGCCAGCAGCGATGGGACAGGGTATCAGCCCCAGCATTTT	CASSDGTGYQPQHF
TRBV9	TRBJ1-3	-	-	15	TGTGCCAGCAGCGCGGGGACCTCCTCTGGAAACACCATATATTTT	CASSAGTSSGNTIYF
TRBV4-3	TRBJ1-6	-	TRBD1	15	TGCGCCAGCAGCCAAGATGGGACAGGAGGTTCACCCCTCCACTTT	CASSQDGTGGSPLHF
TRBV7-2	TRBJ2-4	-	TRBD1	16	TGTGCCAGCAGCTTACGGGACAGGGGGGGACCGGGCATTCAGTACTTC	CASSLRDRGGPGIQYF
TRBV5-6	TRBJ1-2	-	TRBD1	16	TGTGCCAGCAGCGCTTCGGGACCCTCAGGGGGCTATGGCTACACCTTC	CASSASGPSGGYGYTF
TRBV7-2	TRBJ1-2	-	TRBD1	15	TGTGCCAGCAGCAGAGGACAGGGAAACCCCTATGGCTACACCTTC	CASSRGQGNPYGYTF
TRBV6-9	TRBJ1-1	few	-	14	TGTGCCAGCAGAACGGGGGCAATGAACACTGAAGCTTTCTTT	CASRTGAMNTEAFF
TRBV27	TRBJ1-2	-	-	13	TGTGCCAGCAGTTTTACACAGTCTTATGGCTACACCTTC	CASSFTQSYGYTF
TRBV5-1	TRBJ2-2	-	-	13	TGCGCCAGCAGCTTGTCCCGGACCGGGGAGCTGTTTTTT	CASSLSRTGELFF
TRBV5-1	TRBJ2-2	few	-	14	TGCGCCAGCCTCTGGGGGCCGAACACCGGGGAGCTGTTTTTT	CASLWGPNTGELFF
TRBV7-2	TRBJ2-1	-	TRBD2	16	TGTGCCAGCAGCTTAGAAGGGACTAGCGGGTACAATGAGCAGTTCTTC	CASSLEGTSGYNEQFF
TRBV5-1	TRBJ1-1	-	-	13	TGCGCCAGCAGCTTGGGAAGGGCCGCTGAAGCTTTCTTT	CASSLGRAAEAFF
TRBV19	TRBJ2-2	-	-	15	TGTGCCAGTAGACCCCAGGGGTGGGACACCGGGGAGCTGTTTTTT	CASRPQGWDTGELFF
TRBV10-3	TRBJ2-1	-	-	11	TGTGCCATCCGGGGGGCGGATGAGCAGTTCTTC	CAIRGADEQFF
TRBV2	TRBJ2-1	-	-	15	TGTGCCAGCAGTGAAGACCTCGAAGACCCTAATGAGCAGTTCTTC	CASSEDLEDPNEQFF
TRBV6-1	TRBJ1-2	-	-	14	TGTGCCAGCAGTTTAGACCTAATCGGCTATGGCTACACCTTC	CASSLDLIGYGYTF
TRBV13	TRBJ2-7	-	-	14	TGTGCCAGCAGCCTCCCCGGACAAAATCCCGAGCAGTACTTC	CASSLPGQNPEQYF
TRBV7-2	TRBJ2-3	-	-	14	TGTGCCAGCAGCTTAGCTTCCGGGGTGGATACGCAGTATTTT	CASSLASGVDTQYF
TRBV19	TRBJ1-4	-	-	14	TGTGCCAGTAGTATAGGTCCTGGCAAGGAAAAACTGTTTTTT	CASSIGPGKEKLFF
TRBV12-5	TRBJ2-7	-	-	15	TGTGCTAGTGCCCTCCCCCCCGGGACATTTAACGAGCAGTACTTC	CASALPPGTFNEQYF
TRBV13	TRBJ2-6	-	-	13	TGTGCCAGCAGCTTAGGCTGGGCCAACGTCCTGACTTTC	CASSLGWANVLTF
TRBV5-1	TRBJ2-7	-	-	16	TGCGCCAGCAGCTTGGTAGGGGCAGGGACCTCCTACGAGCAGTACTTC	CASSLVGAGTSYEQYF
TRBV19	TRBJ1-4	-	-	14	TGTGCCAGTACCGAACAGGGTGCTAATGAAAAACTGTTTTTT	CASTEQGANEKLFF
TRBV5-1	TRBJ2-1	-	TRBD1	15	TGCGCCAGCAGCTTGGCCGGACAGGGCTATCATGAGCAGTTCTTC	CASSLAGQGYHEQFF
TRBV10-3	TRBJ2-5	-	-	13	TGTGCCATCAGTGAGAGGCAGGCGGAGACCCAGTACTTC	CAISERQAETQYF
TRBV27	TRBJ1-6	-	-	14	TGTGCCAGCAGACTAGGGGGAAGAAGTTCACCCCTCCACTTT	CASRLGGRSSPLHF
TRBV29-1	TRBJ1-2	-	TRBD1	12	TGCAGCACCGGGACAGTTAACTATGGCTACACCTTC	CSTGTVNYGYTF
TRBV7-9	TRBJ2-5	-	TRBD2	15	TGTGCCAGCAGCTCAGGACTAGCGCCACAAGAGACCCAGTACTTC	CASSSGLAPQETQYF
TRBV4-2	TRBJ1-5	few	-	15	TGTGCCAGCAGTTCGAGGCCGTATAGCAATCAGCCCCAGCATTTT	CASSSRPYSNQPQHF
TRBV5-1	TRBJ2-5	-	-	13	TGCGCCAGCAGCAGGGACAACCCCGAGACCCAGTACTTC	CASSRDNPETQYF
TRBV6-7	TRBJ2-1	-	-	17	TGTGCCAGCAGTTACTCCCCGGGACTCCCGCCTTGGAATGAGCAGTTCTTC	CASSYSPGLPPWNEQFF
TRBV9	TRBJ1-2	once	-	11	TGTGCCAGCAGACAGGACTATGGCTACACCTTC	CASRQDYGYTF
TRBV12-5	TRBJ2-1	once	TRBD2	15	TGTGCTAGTGGATCCGGGACTAGCGGCTACAATGAGCAGTTCTTC	CASGSGTSGYNEQFF
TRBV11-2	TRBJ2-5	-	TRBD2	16	TGTGCCAGCAGCCCGGGACTAGCGGGGGCCAAAGAGACCCAGTACTTC	CASSPGLAGAKETQYF
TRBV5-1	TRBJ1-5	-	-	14	TGCGCCAGCAGCTTGGGGCAGGGGAGTCAGCCCCAGCATTTT	CASSLGQGSQPQHF
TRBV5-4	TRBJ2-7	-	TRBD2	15	TGTGCCAGCAGGCTTGGGCTAGCGGAGCCCTACGAGCAGTACTTC	CASRLGLAEPYEQYF
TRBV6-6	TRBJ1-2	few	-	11	TGTGCCAGCAGTTACTCATATGGCTACACCTTC	CASSYSYGYTF
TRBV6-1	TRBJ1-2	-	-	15	TGTGCCAGCAGTGAAGCGCCAACAGCTAACTATGGCTACACCTTC	CASSEAPTANYGYTF
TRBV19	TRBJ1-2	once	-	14	TGTGCCAGTAGTTGGGACGGAGCTTACTATGGCTACACCTTC	CASSWDGAYYGYTF
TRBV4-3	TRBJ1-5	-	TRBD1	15	TGCGCCAGCAGCCAAGGACAGGGGGCAGGTCAGCCCCAGCATTTT	CASSQGQGAGQPQHF
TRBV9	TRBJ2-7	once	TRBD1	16	TGTGCCAGCAGCGTAGGTGGAAGGGGGGACAGGGGTCAGCAGTACTTC	CASSVGGRGDRGQQYF
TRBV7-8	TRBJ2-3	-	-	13	TGTGCCAGCAGCTTCTTAAGCACAGATACGCAGTATTTT	CASSFLSTDTQYF
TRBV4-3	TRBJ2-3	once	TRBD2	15	TGCGCCAGCAGCCAAGCGCGGGGGGGCAGGGATACGCAGTATTTT	CASSQARGGRDTQYF
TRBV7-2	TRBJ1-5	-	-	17	TGTGCCAGCAGCAGCCGTCGACAGGTGCTAGGGAATCAGCCCCAGCATTTT	CASSSRRQVLGNQPQHF
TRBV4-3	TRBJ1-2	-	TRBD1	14	TGCGCCAGCAGCCAAGCCGTCCGGGACAGCCGGGACACCTTC	CASSQAVRDSRDTF
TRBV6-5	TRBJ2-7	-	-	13	TGTGCCAGCGGGATTGCGGGGCCGGGAGAGCAGTACTTC	CASGIAGPGEQYF
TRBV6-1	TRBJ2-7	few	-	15	TGTGCCAGCAGTGAAGGGGCAGGGCAGGCCTACGAGCAGTACTTC	CASSEGAGQAYEQYF
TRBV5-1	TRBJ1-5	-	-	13	TGCGCCAGCAGCACCGGAACTAATCAGCCCCAGCATTTT	CASSTGTNQPQHF
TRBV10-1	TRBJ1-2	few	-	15	TGCGCCAGCAGTGAGTCGCGGCAGGGCCTACAGAACCGGTACTTC	CASSESRQGLQNRYF
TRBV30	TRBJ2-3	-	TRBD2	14	TGTGCCTGGAGTGTTAGCGGGGCCACAGATACGCAGTATTTT	CAWSVSGATDTQYF
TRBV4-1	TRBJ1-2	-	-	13	TGCGCCAGCAGCTTCGAAGAAAACTATGGCTACACCTTC	CASSFEENYGYTF
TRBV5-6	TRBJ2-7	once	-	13	TGTGCCAGCAGCTTGGCAGACAGGCACGAGCAGTACTTC	CASSLADRHEQYF
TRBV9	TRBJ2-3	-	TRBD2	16	TGTGCCAGCAGCGTAGCTACTAGCGGGACCTCAGATACGCAGTATTTT	CASSVATSGTSDTQYF